This paragraph reports one T cell receptor (beta chain). Original handling: Using reference gene primer amplification, nucleated cell counts were estimated. Assay: immunoSEQ multiplex PCR; the TCRdb copy retains only in-frame clones and omits some. The D gene and trimming were derived from the DNA, and the V and J assignments and clone size from that table. This sample carries about 100,000 clones, about 90% of them seen once, and the ten largest clones take approximately 7%. CDR1 MNHEY and CDR2 SVGAGI come from the germline V gene. CDR3 length equals 13 residues. The J segment lost 6 bases and the V segment lost 6 bases, leaving 4 bases of the junction unmatched. These data belong to a study of blood T cell repertoires in COVID-19. Study in general: Samples of COVID-19 (acute and convalescent) were obtained from the United States, Italy and Spain. In each case, the material was cDNA or gDNA derived from T cells, B-cell-depleted T cells, or PBMCs.

The sequencing sample was made of peripheral blood. This receptor was taken from a man aged 25-45 years in a cohort sampled during active COVID-19. The chain combines TRBV6-5 with TRBJ2-2; the match to TRBD1 covers 7 bases. Here the CDR3 reads CASRRTGAGELFF. CDR3 nucleotides: TGTGCCAGCAGACGAACAGGGGCCGGGGAGCTGTTTTTT.